Listed below are T cell receptor beta chains from one sample, sequenced in a study of OX40 agonist ivuxolimab in advanced cancers. Using immunoSEQ multiplex PCR, the repertoire was profiled, and TCRdb retains in-frame clones only, with some absent. The sample holds around 70,000 clones; 89% are singletons and the top ten take over 10%. This sample comprised CD4+ or CD8+ T cells sorted from blood, obtained in a trial of the OX40 agonist ivuxolimab. The receptor source for this set is an adult with an advanced solid tumor such as melanoma, head and neck, liver or kidney cancer. CDR3s include the opening cysteine and the closing phenylalanine or tryptophan. Fields, in order: V gene, J gene, CDR3 protein.

V gene: TRBV5-1; J gene: TRBJ1-4; CDR3 protein: CASSLAWAGENEKLFF
V gene: TRBV6-5; J gene: TRBJ1-5; CDR3 protein: CASSSQGAGSNQPQHF
V gene: TRBV20-1; J gene: TRBJ2-1; CDR3 protein: CSARNYNEQFF
V gene: TRBV14; J gene: TRBJ2-3; CDR3 protein: CASSQWDYFTDTQYF
V gene: TRBV2; J gene: TRBJ2-7; CDR3 protein: CASSEAEGYAYEQYF
V gene: TRBV5-4; J gene: TRBJ2-5; CDR3 protein: CASSLEDRGMETQYF
V gene: TRBV27; J gene: TRBJ2-1; CDR3 protein: CASSLRMLYNEQFF
V gene: TRBV19; J gene: TRBJ2-6; CDR3 protein: CASSIATGRGTSGANVLTF
V gene: TRBV7-9; J gene: TRBJ2-2; CDR3 protein: CASSYRGQANTGELFF
V gene: TRBV10-3; J gene: TRBJ1-1; CDR3 protein: CAISKGTANTEAFF
V gene: TRBV18; J gene: TRBJ1-1; CDR3 protein: CASSRDSLNTEAFF
V gene: TRBV5-1; J gene: TRBJ2-1; CDR3 protein: CASSPDRGSRNEQFF
V gene: TRBV29-1; J gene: TRBJ1-3; CDR3 protein: CSIDRGLGGNTIYF
V gene: TRBV9; J gene: TRBJ2-2; CDR3 protein: CASSVGSAQNTGELFF
V gene: TRBV5-5; J gene: TRBJ2-7; CDR3 protein: CASSLETVSYEQYF
V gene: TRBV7-9; J gene: TRBJ1-2; CDR3 protein: CASSAGGGYTF
V gene: TRBV9; J gene: TRBJ2-1; CDR3 protein: CASSVSPSSYNEQFF
V gene: TRBV6-5; J gene: TRBJ1-1; CDR3 protein: CASSRDTRNTEAFF
V gene: TRBV6-6; J gene: TRBJ1-4; CDR3 protein: CASSSWELNEKLFF
V gene: TRBV10-1; J gene: TRBJ2-1; CDR3 protein: CASSLSRSSYNEQFF
V gene: TRBV19; J gene: TRBJ1-5; CDR3 protein: CASSIGRPAYSNQPQHF
V gene: TRBV28; J gene: TRBJ1-2; CDR3 protein: CASSLRRTNYGYTF
V gene: TRBV27; J gene: TRBJ2-1; CDR3 protein: CASRRGRNSYNEQFF
V gene: TRBV6-4; J gene: TRBJ2-1; CDR3 protein: CASSDSGQGYDEQFF
V gene: TRBV10-3; J gene: .; CDR3 protein: CAISESGRQLGSYEQYF
V gene: TRBV7-2; J gene: TRBJ1-5; CDR3 protein: CASSFWGGPDQPQHF
V gene: TRBV9; J gene: TRBJ2-1; CDR3 protein: CASSVVSGSYNEQFF
V gene: TRBV27; J gene: TRBJ2-7; CDR3 protein: CASSLSGTPDEQYF
V gene: TRBV19; J gene: TRBJ1-4; CDR3 protein: CASSNSRGEKLFF
V gene: TRBV5-1; J gene: TRBJ1-1; CDR3 protein: CASSQQGPYTEAFF
V gene: TRBV13; J gene: TRBJ2-5; CDR3 protein: CASSLDTNQETQYF
V gene: TRBV5-4; J gene: TRBJ2-7; CDR3 protein: CASSFTGPYEQYF
V gene: TRBV5-6; J gene: TRBJ2-7; CDR3 protein: CASSFAYEQYF
V gene: TRBV5-8; J gene: TRBJ2-5; CDR3 protein: CASSRDRGREQYF
V gene: TRBV7-9; J gene: TRBJ1-1; CDR3 protein: CASSLGTGRPNTEAFF
V gene: TRBV11-2; J gene: TRBJ2-5; CDR3 protein: CASSLGGAGGYEQYF
V gene: TRBV15; J gene: TRBJ1-1; CDR3 protein: CATTWIMNTEAFF
V gene: TRBV4-1; J gene: TRBJ2-2; CDR3 protein: CASRWIGRDTGELFF
V gene: TRBV28; J gene: TRBJ2-7; CDR3 protein: CASSSWDSYHEQYF
V gene: TRBV9; J gene: TRBJ2-1; CDR3 protein: CASSGGLAGAGEQFF
V gene: TRBV7-9; J gene: TRBJ2-5; CDR3 protein: CASSKNLNRGGETQYF
V gene: TRBV6-1; J gene: TRBJ1-4; CDR3 protein: CASSEVGAGMGKLFF
V gene: TRBV5-6; J gene: TRBJ1-4; CDR3 protein: CASSITGDEEKLFF
V gene: TRBV6-1; J gene: TRBJ1-5; CDR3 protein: CASTLTVYSNQPQHF
V gene: TRBV5-4; J gene: TRBJ2-7; CDR3 protein: CASSLGDNSYEQYF
V gene: TRBV19; J gene: TRBJ2-3; CDR3 protein: CASSIREADTQYF
V gene: TRBV5-4; J gene: TRBJ2-3; CDR3 protein: CASRYRDRETDTQYF
V gene: TRBV9; J gene: TRBJ2-1; CDR3 protein: CASSYGRQGRSRQFF
V gene: TRBV5-1; J gene: TRBJ2-2; CDR3 protein: CASSLWGTNTGELFF
V gene: TRBV6-6; J gene: TRBJ1-2; CDR3 protein: CASSRTDGYTF
V gene: TRBV11-2; J gene: TRBJ1-4; CDR3 protein: CASSLRAMIGEKLFF
V gene: TRBV4-1; J gene: TRBJ2-7; CDR3 protein: CASSRMISGDPYEQYF
V gene: TRBV2; J gene: TRBJ2-5; CDR3 protein: CASNSRLQETQYF
V gene: TRBV6-5; J gene: TRBJ2-7; CDR3 protein: CASTPAGRGYEQYF